This T cell receptor (beta chain) stems from a study of blood T cell repertoires in COVID-19. Study-level information: COVID-19 samples collected from the United States, Italy and Spain covered acute and convalescent phases. In each case, the material was cDNA or gDNA derived from T cells, B-cell-depleted T cells, or PBMCs.

Per the original methods: Reference gene primer amplification gave nucleated cell count estimates. The data were produced by immunoSEQ multiplex PCR, yet TCRdb's version contains in-frame clones alone and is incomplete. V, J and clone size are those of that table, while D and trimming were read from the DNA. The sample has about 50,000 clones, around 88% seen once. V was clipped by 7 bases and J by 4 bases, with 11 bases between them. Germline V gene lookup returns CDR1 LNHDA and CDR2 SQIVND (reference sequence). This CDR3 is 13 amino acids long. This clone was counted only a few times. Specimen: peripheral blood. This receptor was obtained from a woman aged 80 or over with acute or convalescent COVID-19. The chain carries TRBV19 and TRBJ1-3; a weak D match, TRBD1 (5 bases). This CDR3 reads CASTEGHGNTIYF. The DNA of the CDR3 is TGTGCCAGTACGGAGGGGCACGGAAACACCATATATTTT.